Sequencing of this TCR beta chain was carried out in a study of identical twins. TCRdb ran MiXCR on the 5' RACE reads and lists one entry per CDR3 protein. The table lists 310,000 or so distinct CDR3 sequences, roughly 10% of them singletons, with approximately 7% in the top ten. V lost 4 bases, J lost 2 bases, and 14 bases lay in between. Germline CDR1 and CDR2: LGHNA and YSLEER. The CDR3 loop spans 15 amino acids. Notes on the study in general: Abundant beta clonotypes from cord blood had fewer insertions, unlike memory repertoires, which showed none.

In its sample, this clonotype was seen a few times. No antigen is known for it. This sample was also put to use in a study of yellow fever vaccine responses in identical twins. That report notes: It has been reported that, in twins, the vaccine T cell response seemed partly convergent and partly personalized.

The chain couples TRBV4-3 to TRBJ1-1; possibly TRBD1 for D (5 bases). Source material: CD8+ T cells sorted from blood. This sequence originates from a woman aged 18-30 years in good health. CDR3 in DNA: TGCGCCAGCAGCCCTGGTGACAGTCTAAACACTGAAGCTTTCTTT. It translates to CASSPGDSLNTEAFF.